This is a list of T cell receptor beta chains from one sample in a study of regulatory T cells in long-lasting Graves disease. One entry per CDR3 protein, called by TCRdb with MiXCR from the multiplex PCR reads. The table has around 460,000 distinct CDR3 sequences, about 22% seen once. The material was peripheral blood mononuclear cells (PBMCs), obtained when the disease was refractory, from a patient treated with antithyroid drugs. These receptors all come from a female donor with Graves disease. The CDR3 runs from the conserved cysteine through the conserved F or W.

J,length,V,CDR3
TRBJ1-1,12,TRBV14,CASRGQPPEAFF
TRBJ1-1,12,TRBV6-1,CASSERVTEAFF
TRBJ2-7,15,TRBV5-6,CASSLLEGRFYEQYF
TRBJ1-2,15,TRBV14,CASSQQYDSLYGYTF
TRBJ2-3,16,TRBV24-1,CATSDDLTERIDTQYF
TRBJ1-1,13,TRBV3-1,CASSQAKNTEAFF
TRBJ1-1,14,TRBV7-9,CASSNGRMNTEAFF
TRBJ2-5,15,TRBV9,CASSEGTSGGETQYF
TRBJ2-7,14,TRBV7-9,CASSLSGSHNEQYF
TRBJ2-7,14,TRBV19,CASSISTDSYEQYF
TRBJ1-6,15,TRBV9,CASSEGQGPNSPLHF
TRBJ2-1,16,TRBV28,CASSLLIGGPYNEQFF
TRBJ1-1,15,TRBV6-1,CASRPRDRLNTEAFF
TRBJ1-2,15,TRBV6-5,CASSYQDRSIYGYTF
TRBJ1-2,13,TRBV24-1,CATSDLREVGYTF
TRBJ2-4,16,TRBV7-2,CASSLGGLLAKNIQYF
TRBJ2-2,15,TRBV7-9,CASSQETGTSGGLFF
TRBJ2-2,18,TRBV6-5,CASSYTHPKQGGTGELFF
TRBJ1-1,15,TRBV24-1,CATTGFLKTNTEAFF
TRBJ1-2,15,TRBV29-1,CSASSGGSAVNGYTF
TRBJ1-1,14,TRBV5-1,CASSSEGRNTEAFF
TRBJ2-5,13,TRBV5-4,CATNHRGGETQYF
TRBJ1-1,17,TRBV27,CASSVGSGINFVGEAFF
TRBJ2-2,24,TRBV12-3/TRBV12-4,CASSPGGGQVLRGRQVPNTGELFF
TRBJ2-7,16,TRBV7-9,CASSLDMRDRGYEQYF
TRBJ1-5,15,TRBV6-1,CASKLRGASNQPQHF
TRBJ2-7,13,TRBV20-1,CSASRLGPYEQYF
TRBJ2-5,16,TRBV6-2/TRBV6-3,CASSLLFGDRQETQYF
TRBJ1-1,13,TRBV20-1,CSAPLGGSAEAFF
TRBJ1-1,16,TRBV2,CASSEAQGTTSTEAFF
TRBJ2-7,12,TRBV28,CASSSAGTVAYF
TRBJ2-7,14,TRBV9,CASSGGTGPYEQYF
TRBJ2-7,15,TRBV28,CASSFGQAPSYEQHF
TRBJ2-5,13,TRBV5-1,CASRGLIQETQYF
TRBJ2-5,15,TRBV14,CASSQAWGLQETQYF
TRBJ2-7,16,TRBV30,CAWSVQGGWGSYEQYF
TRBJ2-3,14,TRBV28,CASRSGTFTDTQYF
TRBJ2-5,13,TRBV30,CAWSGGTMETQYF
TRBJ1-5,14,TRBV6-1,CASIQGSGNQPQHF
TRBJ1-2,16,TRBV6-5,CASSYSRLAGHYGYTF
TRBJ2-7,12,TRBV3-1,CASSQVPGQQYF